This T cell receptor (beta chain) was retrieved from a study of T cell changes during pregnancy in multiple sclerosis. Trimming at V came to 2 bases and at J to 7 bases, leaving 8 bases not matched to a gene. This CDR3 has 15 residues. The germline gives CDR1 MNHEY, CDR2 SMNVEV (reference sequence). Sequenced by immunoSEQ multiplex PCR; TCRdb stores in-frame clones only, minus some. The sample holds over 45,000 clones; roughly 90% are singletons and the top ten take about 1.5%. This clone was picked up a small number of times. The rearrangement uses TRBV27 and TRBJ2-7; 10 bases agree with TRBD2. The source material was peripheral blood, sampled in the first trimester of pregnancy. This receptor was identified in a female donor in good health, enrolled as a control in a pregnancy study. CDR3 DNA: TGTGCCAGCAGTTTAAGGGGGACTAGCGCGGGTGAGCAGTACTTC. It specifies CASSLRGTSAGEQYF.